A single sample is the source of the 14 T cell receptor beta chains below, sequenced in a study of cytomegalovirus exposure and HLA in healthy donors. Primers: 60 Vbeta forward and 13 Jbeta reverse. This table comes from immunoSEQ multiplex PCR, and its TCRdb copy is limited to in-frame clones, with some not included. The sample holds about 160,000 clones, around four fifths seen once. Sequenced: PBMCs. These receptors were obtained from a man between 18 and 29 years old in good health and CMV-seronegative.

V and J are TRBV5-1 and TRBJ2-7, with 7 positions matching TRBD1. Germline lookup yields CDR1 SGHRS and CDR2 YFSETQ. Trimming at V came to 0 bases and at J to 0 bases, leaving 3 bases not matched to a gene. The CDR3 has 15 amino acids. The DNA for the CDR3 is TGCGCCAGCAGCTTGGGACAGGGCACCTCCTACGAGCAGTACTTC. It translates to CASSLGQGTSYEQYF.

The chain has TRBV6-1 and TRBJ1-1; D is unresolved. Trimming removed 6 bases at V and 8 bases at J, with 13 bases between. Germline V CDR1 and CDR2: MNHNS, SASEGT. This CDR3 spans 12 amino acids. CDR3 sequence: CASRAPGSEAFF. DNA for the CDR3: TGTGCCAGCAGGGCCCCCGGGTCCGAAGCTTTCTTT.

The V gene is TRBV28, the J gene TRBJ2-2; TRBD2 aligns across 14 bases. The CDR3 extends over 21 amino acids. Losses at the gene ends were 3 bases for V and 2 bases for J; bases not matched to a gene: 14. Germline values: CDR1 MDHEN, CDR2 SYDVKM. In DNA form, the CDR3 reads TGTGCCAGCAGTTTCCGCTTGCCCAGACTAGCGGGGGGGCTTAACACCGGGGAGCTGTTTTTT. It encodes CASSFRLPRLAGGLNTGELFF.

V and J are TRBV14 and TRBJ1-6, with D perhaps matching TRBD1 (6 bases). The germline gives CDR1 SGHDN, CDR2 FVKESK. V was cut by 0 bases and J by 14 bases, with 17 bases left in between. This CDR3 is 15 amino acids long. The CDR3 nucleotides are TGTGCCAGCAGCCAAGAAGGGACAAGACCTTCGGCCCTCCACTTT. Residues: CASSQEGTRPSALHF.

This clone is a singleton in its sample. The V call is TRBV27, the J call TRBJ2-3; D is perhaps TRBD2 (5 bases). From germline, CDR1 is MNHEY and CDR2 SMNVEV (reference sequence). The CDR3 spans 14 residues. Trimming took off 3 bases at V and 0 bases at J, with 7 bases between the two ends. The CDR3 is CASSFGLSTDTQYF. As DNA, the CDR3 is TGTGCCAGCAGTTTCGGACTGAGCACAGATACGCAGTATTTT.

The chain carries TRBV11-3 and TRBJ2-1, with D possibly matching TRBD2 (6 bases). The germline CDR1 and CDR2 sequences are SGHNT and YENEEA. The CDR3 has 14 residues. V lost 5 bases, J lost 4 bases, and 12 bases lay in between. This CDR3 reads CASSPGDEYNEQFF. The CDR3 coding sequence is TGTGCCAGCAGCCCGGGGGATGAGTACAATGAGCAGTTCTTC.

This chain links TRBV9 with TRBJ2-2; possible D gene TRBD2, 6 bases. Per germline, CDR1 SGDLS and CDR2 YYNGEE. This CDR3 is 17 amino acids long. The V gene lost 0 bases and the J gene lost 5 bases, with 17 bases spanning the gap. Written as DNA, the CDR3 is TGTGCCAGCAGCGTAGAGCGGCGGGGATGGGAGACCGGGGAGCTGTTTTTT. Amino acids: CASSVERRGWETGELFF. The full variable domain, its missing parts supplied by reference TRBV9 and TRBJ2-2, is DSGVTQTPKHLITATGQRVTLRCSPRSGDLSVYWYQQSLDQGLQFLIQYYNGEERAKGNILERFSAQQFPDLHSELNLSSLELGDSALYFCASSVERRGWETGELFFGEGSRLTVL.

This sequence joins TRBV5-5 and TRBJ2-3, with a possible D match to TRBD1 (5 bases). This CDR3 is 12 amino acids long. The germline CDR1 and CDR2 sequences are SGHKS and YYEKEE (reference sequence). The V end was cut by 4 bases, the J end by 5 bases, with 8 bases between. For the CDR3, the DNA is TGTGCCAGCAGCGGGGCCCGAGATACGCAGTATTTT. Translation: CASSGARDTQYF.

The V call is TRBV27, the J call TRBJ2-7, with D hard to call. CDR1 and CDR2 (germline): MNHEY, SMNVEV (reference sequence). The V gene lost 4 bases and the J gene lost 4 bases, with 11 bases spanning the gap. There are 13 residues in the CDR3. CDR3 coding DNA: TGTGCCAGCAGTTCCCTTGCCCGGTACGAGCAGTACTTC. Translating it yields CASSSLARYEQYF.

This chain joins TRBV28 and TRBJ2-2; 8 bases align to TRBD1. Trimming removed 3 bases from V and 6 bases from J; junction bases left unmatched: 6. Germline CDR1 and CDR2: MDHEN and SYDVKM. The CDR3 runs 15 residues. The CDR3 DNA follows: TGTGCCAGCAGTTTCCTCCGGACAGGGTCCGGGGAGCTGTTTTTT. The encoded protein is CASSFLRTGSGELFF.

This clone has a single count. The chain uses TRBV19 and TRBJ1-3; D is unclear. Trimming pared 3 bases from V and 2 bases from J, leaving 11 bases between. CDR1 is LNHDA and CDR2 is SQIVND in the germline V gene (reference sequence). The CDR3 is made up of 15 amino acids. The CDR3 DNA reads as TGTGCCAGTAGTATTAATCTAGTCGCTGGAAACACCATATATTTT. It codes for CASSINLVAGNTIYF.

The chain couples TRBV19 to TRBJ1-1, with 11 positions matching TRBD1. This CDR3 region has 17 residues. J was trimmed by 0 bases and V by 4 bases; bases with no gene match: 7. Germline assignment: CDR1 LNHDA and CDR2 SQIVND (reference sequence). CDR3 sequence (DNA): TGTGCCAGTAGTAGGCTGGACAGGGGGCTCATGAACACTGAAGCTTTCTTT. As protein: CASSRLDRGLMNTEAFF.

V is TRBV27 and J is TRBJ2-7; 13 nucleotides align to TRBD2. This CDR3 comprises 16 residues. Looked up from germline, CDR1 is MNHEY and CDR2 is SMNVEV (reference sequence). V lost 5 bases to trimming and J lost 4 bases; unmatched junction nucleotides: 8. Here the CDR3 reads CASSQGLAGSIYEQYF. In nucleotides, the CDR3 is TGTGCCAGCAGTCAGGGACTAGCGGGGTCGATATACGAGCAGTACTTC.

This sequence joins TRBV9 and TRBJ1-2, with 8 bases matching TRBD1. V gave up 6 bases and J gave up 3 bases; unmatched junction bases: 7. The CDR3 length is 14 residues. The germline V gene has CDR1 SGDLS and CDR2 YYNGEE. The CDR3 DNA sequence: TGTGCCAGCAAGGGGGGACAGGCGCACTATGGCTACACCTTC. It is translated as CASKGGQAHYGYTF.